The 18 T cell receptor beta chains below were found in one sample sequenced in a study of PD-1 blockade in classical Hodgkin lymphoma. This table comes from immunoSEQ multiplex PCR, and its TCRdb copy is limited to in-frame clones, with some not included. The repertoire holds approximately 89,000 clones, 75% to 85% seen once, with over 15% in the top ten. Time point here: cycle 4 day 1 (C4D1), after five to seven weeks of nivolumab. Every patient had relapsed following autologous stem cell transplantation, and cohorts differed in brentuximab vedotin exposure. This specimen consisted of peripheral blood mononuclear cells (PBMCs), obtained before the fourth cycle of nivolumab. All receptors come from a human donor with classical Hodgkin lymphoma.

The chain is built from TRBV4-3 and TRBJ2-1; no reliable D call. The V gene's germline CDR1 is LGHNA and CDR2 YSLEER. The V end was cut by 0 bases, the J end by 7 bases, with 16 bases between. CDR3 length: 16 amino acids. The CDR3: CASSQDRAQPWNEQFF. In DNA, the CDR3 is TGCGCCAGCAGCCAAGATAGGGCTCAGCCGTGGAATGAGCAGTTCTTC.

The chain carries TRBV6-5 and TRBJ2-1, with D tentatively TRBD1 or TRBD2 (5 bases each). This CDR3 is 12 amino acids long. Per germline, CDR1 MNHEY and CDR2 SVGAGI. V lost 6 bases, J lost 16 bases, and 19 bases lay in between. The CDR3 nucleotides read TGTGCCAGCAGCACGCTCGGGGCCAAACCCTTCTTC. This translates into CASSTLGAKPFF.

The sample holds a few counts of this clone. The chain joins TRBV5-1 to TRBJ1-1; D is uncertain. This CDR3 spans 14 amino acids. V was cut by 0 bases and J by 0 bases, with 6 bases left in between. The germline V gene has CDR1 SGHRS and CDR2 YFSETQ. CDR3 coding DNA: TGCGCCAGCAGCTTGGATCAGTTGAACACTGAAGCTTTCTTT. Translated, it gives CASSLDQLNTEAFF. The full variable domain, rest sourced from reference TRBV5-1 and TRBJ1-1, is KAGVTQTPRYLIKTRGQQVTLSCSPISGHRSVSWYQQTPGQGLQFLFEYFSETQRNKGNFPGRFSGRQFSNSRSEMNVSTLELGDSALYLCASSLDQLNTEAFFGQGTRLTVV.

The chain links TRBV25-1 to TRBJ2-3; a weak D match, TRBD1 (6 bases). Germline CDR1 and CDR2: MGHDK and SYGVNS. The CDR3 has 15 amino acids. V was clipped by 7 bases and J by 1 base, with 15 bases between them. This chain's CDR3 is CASIDRRGGTDTQYF. The CDR3 region has the DNA TGTGCCAGCATCGACAGGAGAGGCGGCACAGATACGCAGTATTTT.

This chain joins TRBV19 and TRBJ1-1; D not resolved. Germline CDR1 reads LNHDA; CDR2 reads SQIVND (reference sequence). V was cut by 7 bases and J by 5 bases, with 8 bases left in between. This CDR3 is 11 amino acids long. This CDR3 is CASIQFTEAFF. The CDR3 DNA sequence: TGTGCCAGTATTCAGTTTACTGAAGCTTTCTTT.

The chain employs TRBV9 and TRBJ1-2; D is unresolved. The CDR3 consists of 15 residues. Per germline, CDR1 SGDLS and CDR2 YYNGEE. The germline V and J ends were trimmed by 0 bases and 2 bases, with 11 bases remaining between them. CDR3 protein: CASSVGVGGNYGYTF. DNA for the CDR3: TGTGCCAGCAGCGTAGGGGTGGGAGGGAACTATGGCTACACCTTC. Supplemented by reference TRBV9 and TRBJ1-2, the full variable domain reads DSGVTQTPKHLITATGQRVTLRCSPRSGDLSVYWYQQSLDQGLQFLIQYYNGEERAKGNILERFSAQQFPDLHSELNLSSLELGDSALYFCASSVGVGGNYGYTFGSGTRLTVV.

The chain joins TRBV7-2 to TRBJ2-3, with TRBD2 identical over 10 bases. This CDR3 contains 15 residues. Trimming took 5 bases from V and 6 from J; bases not matched to a gene: 8. Germline CDR1 reads SGHTA; CDR2 reads FQGNSA. The CDR3 region has the DNA TGTGCCAGCAGCCCCAGGATGGGACTAGCGGATACGCAGTATTTT. Its protein product is CASSPRMGLADTQYF.

This clone was detected once. The V gene is TRBV7-9, the J gene TRBJ2-1; D is unresolved. Germline V lookup: CDR1 SEHNR, CDR2 FQNEAQ (reference sequence). This CDR3 contains 8 residues. The germline V and J ends were trimmed by 5 bases and 13 bases, with 3 bases remaining between them. The CDR3: CASSGQFF. In DNA, the CDR3 is TGTGCCAGCAGCGGACAGTTCTTC.

The chain recombines TRBV7-9 with TRBJ1-2, with TRBD1 matching 9 bases. CDR3 size: 16 residues. Germline V lookup: CDR1 SEHNR, CDR2 FQNEAQ (reference sequence). After removal of 1 base from V and 4 bases from J, the junction contained 7 bases not matched to a gene. The CDR3 spells CASSLGTGGRVYGYTF. CDR3 nucleotide sequence: TGTGCCAGCAGCTTAGGCACAGGGGGCCGCGTCTATGGCTACACCTTC.

This chain uses TRBV6-5 with TRBJ1-5, with D possibly matching TRBD1 (6 bases). Germline V lookup: CDR1 MNHEY, CDR2 SVGAGI. This CDR3 has 15 amino acids. V was clipped by 2 bases and J by 4 bases, with 12 bases between them. The chain's CDR3 is CASSYGTGLNQPQHF. For the CDR3, the DNA is TGTGCCAGCAGTTACGGTACAGGGTTAAATCAGCCCCAGCATTTT.

J is TRBJ2-7 and V is TRBV13; D is perhaps TRBD2 (6 bases). The CDR3 spans 14 residues. Germline V gene sequence: CDR1 PRHDT, CDR2 FYEKMQ (reference sequence). Trimming took off 7 bases at V and 3 bases at J, with 16 bases between the two ends. The CDR3 sequence is CASTPLGGDYEQYF. CDR3 DNA: TGTGCCAGCACCCCCTTGGGCGGGGACTACGAGCAGTACTTC.

The chain is built from TRBV10-3 and TRBJ2-1; the D is unclear. V was clipped by 3 bases and J by 2 bases, with 2 bases between them. CDR3 length: 12 residues. CDR1 and CDR2 (germline): ENHRY, SYGVKD. This chain's CDR3 is CAISDTYNEQFF. The CDR3 nucleotides read TGTGCCATCAGTGACACCTACAATGAGCAGTTCTTC.

The rearrangement joins TRBV2 to TRBJ2-5; D is perhaps TRBD2 (7 bases). V was shortened by 7 bases and J by 6 bases, with 18 bases between the two germline ends. Germline CDR1 and CDR2: SNHLY and FYNNEI. This CDR3 has 14 residues. The CDR3 nucleotides are TGTGCCAGCACTGGGAGGGGGGCTCCGAAGACCCAGTACTTC. As protein: CASTGRGAPKTQYF.

The rearrangement uses TRBV7-2 and TRBJ2-1; 7 nucleotides match TRBD1. With 0 bases clipped from V and 7 bases from J, the junction kept 9 bases outside the gene matches. Germline V gene sequence: CDR1 SGHTA, CDR2 FQGNSA. The CDR3 contains 16 residues. The CDR3 DNA reads TGTGCCAGCAGCTTAGCGCAGACAGGGAGAAGGAATGAGCAGTTCTTC. Encoded protein: CASSLAQTGRRNEQFF. Full variable domain (outside the CDR3, taken from reference TRBV7-2 and TRBJ2-1): GAGVSQSPSNKVTEKGKDVELRCDPISGHTALYWYRQSLGQGLEFLIYFQGNSAPDKSGLPSDRFSAERTGGSVSTLTIQRTQQEDSAVYLCASSLAQTGRRNEQFFGPGTRLTVL.

The chain combines TRBV27 with TRBJ2-5; D is unclear. This CDR3 comprises 15 residues. CDR1 is MNHEY and CDR2 is SMNVEV in the germline V gene (reference sequence). The V and J ends lost 5 bases and 5 bases respectively, with 18 bases between them. The CDR3 DNA is TGTGCCAGCAGTGCCCATCGGACCCTTCGGGAGACCCAGTACTTC. It translates to CASSAHRTLRETQYF.

The genes are TRBV27 and TRBJ1-1, with no clear D. CDR1 and CDR2 (germline): MNHEY, SMNVEV (reference sequence). This CDR3 has 15 amino acids. V was trimmed by 2 bases and J by 0 bases, leaving 10 bases between them. Written as DNA, the CDR3 is TGTGCCAGCAGTTTAGGCCCAGCATTGAACACTGAAGCTTTCTTT. Its protein is CASSLGPALNTEAFF.

The CDR3 region is CAINEGSGNTIYF. As DNA, the CDR3 is TGTGCCATCAACGAGGGCAGTGGAAACACCATATATTTT. V is TRBV10-3 and J is TRBJ1-3; D remains unclear. There are 13 residues in the CDR3. V shed 7 bases and J shed 3 bases, with 10 bases lying between them. CDR1 and CDR2 from the germline V gene are ENHRY and SYGVKD.

The J gene is TRBJ1-2, the V gene TRBV7-9, with D unclear. The CDR3 length is 13 residues. Germline V CDR1 and CDR2: SEHNR, FQNEAQ (reference sequence). V lost 1 base and J 8 bases, leaving 11 bases between the germline ends. CDR3 sequence: CASSLGPLEGYTF. The CDR3, as DNA: TGTGCCAGCAGCTTAGGCCCTTTGGAAGGCTACACCTTC.